These T cell receptor beta chains were read from a single sample in a study of blood T cell repertoires in COVID-19. Clones were sequenced by immunoSEQ multiplex PCR, and TCRdb holds only the in-frame ones, with some missing. The sample lists about 150,000 clones, about 90% occurring once. Specimen: PBMCs or T cells enriched from blood (not recorded which). These receptors all stem from a woman aged 35 to 49 who had been exposed to COVID-19. Each CDR3 is given with its conserved first and last residue. Fields, in order: J gene, D gene, clone size, V gene, CDR3 DNA, CDR3 protein. D genes are given only for firm matches. Clone size is stated in some rows and not others, as once, few, many or a class when expanded.

>TRBJ2-7|TRBD2|once|TRBV25-1
TGTGCCAGCAGTGAAAGCGCGCGGGGGAGGAACGAGCAGTACTTC
CASSESARGRNEQYF
>TRBJ1-2|.|.|TRBV5-1
TGCGCCAGCAGCTTAACGTCCGGACAGCACTATGGCTACACCTTC
CASSLTSGQHYGYTF
>TRBJ2-7|.|.|TRBV12-1
TGTGCCAGCAGCTTTGCCGGATACCTAGGGACTAGCGGATCCTACGAGCAGTACTTC
CASSFAGYLGTSGSYEQYF
>TRBJ2-1|TRBD2|.|TRBV29-1
TGCAGCGTTATAGCGGGGGGGCGGTCTGGTTCCTACAATGAGCAGTTCTTC
CSVIAGGRSGSYNEQFF
>TRBJ1-4|.|.|TRBV6-5
TGTGCCAGCAGTTACAGGACACCCGATGAAAAACTGTTTTTT
CASSYRTPDEKLFF
>TRBJ2-5|TRBD2|.|TRBV5-1
TGCGCCAGCAGCCCCGGACTAGCGGGAGTCGGGGAGACCCAGTACTTC
CASSPGLAGVGETQYF
>TRBJ1-4|.|.|TRBV4-3
TGCGCCAGCAGCCAAGATAGTGGCAGGGGAGATGAAAAACTGTTTTTT
CASSQDSGRGDEKLFF
>TRBJ1-1|.|.|TRBV7-2
TGTGCCAGCAGCTTCAGTAATTTGAACACTGAAGCTTTCTTT
CASSFSNLNTEAFF
>TRBJ2-1|TRBD2|.|TRBV9
TGTGCCAGCAGCGTAGTGAGCGGGGGGGCCCATGAGCAGTTCTTC
CASSVVSGGAHEQFF
>TRBJ1-4|TRBD1|few|TRBV28
TGTGCCAGCAGCACATTACAGGGGGATAATGAAAAACTGTTTTTT
CASSTLQGDNEKLFF
>TRBJ1-2|.|once|TRBV11-2
TGTGCCAGCAGCCCCCGGACAGTCTACTATGGCTACACCTTC
CASSPRTVYYGYTF
>TRBJ2-2|.|.|TRBV11-3
TGTGCCAGCTCAGCCGGGGCCGGGGAGCTGTTTTTT
CASSAGAGELFF
>TRBJ1-5|.|.|TRBV19
TGTGCCAGTAGTTTTGGGCCAATCGCAATTTACAATCAGCCCCAGCATTTT
CASSFGPIAIYNQPQHF
>TRBJ1-2|.|.|TRBV11-2
TGTGCCAGCAGCCAGGCAGGAGGCTACACCTTC
CASSQAGGYTF
>TRBJ2-7|TRBD1|.|TRBV13
TGTGCCAGCAGTAGGACCGACAGGGGCGAGCAGTACTTC
CASSRTDRGEQYF
>TRBJ2-7|.|.|TRBV10-3
TGTGCCATCAGTGACCTAGGACAGTCGACTCCCTACGAGCAGTACTTC
CAISDLGQSTPYEQYF